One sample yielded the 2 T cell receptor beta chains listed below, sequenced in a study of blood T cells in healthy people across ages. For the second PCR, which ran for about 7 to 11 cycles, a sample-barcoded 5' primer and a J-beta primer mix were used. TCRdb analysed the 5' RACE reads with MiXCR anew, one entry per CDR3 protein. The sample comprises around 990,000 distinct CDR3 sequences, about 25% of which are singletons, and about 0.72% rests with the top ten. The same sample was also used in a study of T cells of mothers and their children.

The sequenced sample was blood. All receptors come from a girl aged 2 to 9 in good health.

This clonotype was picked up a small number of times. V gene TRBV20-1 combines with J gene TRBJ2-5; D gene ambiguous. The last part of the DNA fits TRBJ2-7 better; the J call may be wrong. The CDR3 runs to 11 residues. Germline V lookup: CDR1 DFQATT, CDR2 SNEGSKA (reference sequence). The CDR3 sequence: CSAREDYEQYF. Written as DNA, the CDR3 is TGCAGTGCTAGAGAGGACTACGAGCAGTACTTC.

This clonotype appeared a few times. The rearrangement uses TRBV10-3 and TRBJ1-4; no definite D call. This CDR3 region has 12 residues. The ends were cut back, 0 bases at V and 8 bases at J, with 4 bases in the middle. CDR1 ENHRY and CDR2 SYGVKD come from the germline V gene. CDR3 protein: CAISESQEKLFF. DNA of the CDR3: TGTGCCATCAGTGAGTCGCAGGAAAAACTGTTTTTT.